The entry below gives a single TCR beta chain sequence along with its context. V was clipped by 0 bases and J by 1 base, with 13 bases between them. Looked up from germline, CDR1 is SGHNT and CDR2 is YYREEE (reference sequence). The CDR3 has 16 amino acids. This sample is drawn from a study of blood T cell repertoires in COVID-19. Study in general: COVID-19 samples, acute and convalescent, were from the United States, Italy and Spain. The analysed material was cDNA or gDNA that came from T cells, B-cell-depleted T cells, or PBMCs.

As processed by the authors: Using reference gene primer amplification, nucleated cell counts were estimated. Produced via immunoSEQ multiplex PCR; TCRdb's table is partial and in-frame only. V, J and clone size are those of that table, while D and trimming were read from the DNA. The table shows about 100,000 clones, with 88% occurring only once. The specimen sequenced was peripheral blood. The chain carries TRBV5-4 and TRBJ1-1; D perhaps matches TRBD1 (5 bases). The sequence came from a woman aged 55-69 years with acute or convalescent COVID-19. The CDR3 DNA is TGTGCCAGCAGCTTGGGGGGCGATTTGGCGAACACTGAAGCTTTCTTT. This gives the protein CASSLGGDLANTEAFF.